This TCR beta chain emerged from a study of shared clonotypes between healthy human individuals. The method was immunoSEQ multiplex PCR; TCRdb's version includes in-frame clones alone and lacks a portion of them. The top ten hold roughly 1.2% of the sample, which has some 1.4 million clones, roughly 95% seen once. CDR3 size: 15 residues. The V and J ends lost 6 bases and 1 base, in that order; junction bases with no gene match: 7. Per the germline V gene, CDR1 is SGHRS and CDR2 is YFSETQ. The sequence came from a man aged 25-45 years in good health. The chain carries TRBV5-1 and TRBJ2-5; 9 nucleotides align to TRBD1. The sample comprised naive CD4+ T cells sorted from blood. Noted subset: CD45RA+ positively selected. CDR3 nucleotides: TGCGCCAGCATTTCAGGACAGGGGAGCCAAGAGACCCAGTACTTC. This codes for CASISGQGSQETQYF.